What follows describes a single T cell receptor (beta chain). Its antigen remains unknown. The data stem from a study of T cell repertoires in cytomegalovirus infection. At the level of the study: Indications came from public TCR beta signatures; they pointed to CMV infection and to a matching HLA type.

Study-wide results and limits: Pooled public TCR beta family frequency picked out CMV carriers with the relevant HLA. Across the ex vivo response, the dominant clonotypes were HLA-C-restricted CMV-specific TCR beta clonotypes.

Germline CDR1 SGHNT, CDR2 YYREEE (reference sequence). With V trimmed by 3 bases and J by 2 bases, 11 bases remained unmatched. The CDR3 is 17 amino acids. TCRdb itself ran the reads through MiXCR, one entry per CDR3 protein. The table has fewer than 1,000,000 distinct CDR3 sequences, less than 35% seen once. The source was cultured CD8+ T cells from PBMCs, collected from culture after CMV antigen stimulation. This chain connects TRBV5-4 to TRBJ2-5; TRBD2 agrees at 9 bases. The receptor's source is a human donor in good health (CMV status not recorded). Some clones in this sample may be carry-over from other donors' samples. CDR3 nucleotides: TGTGCCAGCAGCTCACAGGGCGGGGGGGCCGAGCAAGAGACCCAGTACTTC. Its protein product is CASSSQGGGAEQETQYF.